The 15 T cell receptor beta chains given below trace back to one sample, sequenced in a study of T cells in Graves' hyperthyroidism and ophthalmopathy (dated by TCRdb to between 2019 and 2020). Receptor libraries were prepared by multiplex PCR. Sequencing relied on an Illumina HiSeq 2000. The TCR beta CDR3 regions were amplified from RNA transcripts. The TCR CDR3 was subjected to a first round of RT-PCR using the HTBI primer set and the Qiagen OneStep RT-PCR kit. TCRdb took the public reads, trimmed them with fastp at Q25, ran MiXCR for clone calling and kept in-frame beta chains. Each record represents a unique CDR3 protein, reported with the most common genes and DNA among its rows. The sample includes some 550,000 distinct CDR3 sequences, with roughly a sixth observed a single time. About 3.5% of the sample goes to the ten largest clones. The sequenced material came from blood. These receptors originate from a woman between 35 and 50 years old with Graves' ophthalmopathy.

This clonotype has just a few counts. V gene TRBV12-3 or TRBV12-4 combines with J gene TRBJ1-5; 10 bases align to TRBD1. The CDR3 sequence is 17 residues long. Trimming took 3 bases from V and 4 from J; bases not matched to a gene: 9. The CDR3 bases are TGTGCCAGCAGTTTGCGGCTCGGGACAGGGGATAATCAGCCCCAGCATTTT. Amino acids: CASSLRLGTGDNQPQHF.

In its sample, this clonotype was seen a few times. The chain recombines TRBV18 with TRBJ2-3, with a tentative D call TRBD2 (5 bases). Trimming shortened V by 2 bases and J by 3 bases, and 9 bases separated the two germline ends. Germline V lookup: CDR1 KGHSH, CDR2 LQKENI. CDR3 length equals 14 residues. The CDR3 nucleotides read TGTGCCAGCTCACCAATAAGGGAGACAGATACGCAGTATTTT. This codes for CASSPIRETDTQYF.

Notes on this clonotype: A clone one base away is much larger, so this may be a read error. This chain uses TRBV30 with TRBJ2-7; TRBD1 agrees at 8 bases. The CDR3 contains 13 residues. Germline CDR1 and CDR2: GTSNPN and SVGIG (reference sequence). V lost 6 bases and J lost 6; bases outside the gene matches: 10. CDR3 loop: CACRTGRGCEQYF. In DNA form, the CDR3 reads TGTGCCTGCCGGACAGGGAGAGGCTGCGAGCAGTACTTC. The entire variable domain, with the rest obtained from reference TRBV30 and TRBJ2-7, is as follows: SQTIHQWPATLVQPVGSPLSLECTVEGTSNPNLYWYRQAAGRGLQLLFYSVGIGQISSEVPQNLSASRPQDRQFILSSKKLLLSDSGFYLCACRTGRGCEQYFGPGTRLTVT.

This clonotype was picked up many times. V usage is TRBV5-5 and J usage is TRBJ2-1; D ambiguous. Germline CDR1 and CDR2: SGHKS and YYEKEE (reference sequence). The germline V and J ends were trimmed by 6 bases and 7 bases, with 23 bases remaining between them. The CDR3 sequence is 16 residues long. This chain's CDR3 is CASTSAEGVRLNEQFF. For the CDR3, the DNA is TGTGCCAGCACCAGCGCCGAAGGTGTAAGGTTGAATGAGCAGTTCTTC.

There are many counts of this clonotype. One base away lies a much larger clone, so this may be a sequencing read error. Here the CDR3 reads CSAGENTEAFF. The CDR3 nucleotides read TGCAGTGCCGGAGAGAACACTGAAGCTTTCTTT. The chain couples TRBV20-1 to TRBJ1-1; no clear D gene. V lost 6 bases and J lost 1, with 6 bases in between. The CDR3 covers 11 residues. Germline lookup yields CDR1 DFQATT and CDR2 SNEGSKA (reference sequence).

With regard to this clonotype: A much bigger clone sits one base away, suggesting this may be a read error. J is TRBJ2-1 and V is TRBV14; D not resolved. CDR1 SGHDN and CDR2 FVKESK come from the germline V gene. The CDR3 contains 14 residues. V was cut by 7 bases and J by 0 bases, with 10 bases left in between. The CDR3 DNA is TGTGCCAGCATTGCAGAGAGCTCCTACAATGAGCAGTTCTTC. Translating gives CASIAESSYNEQFF.

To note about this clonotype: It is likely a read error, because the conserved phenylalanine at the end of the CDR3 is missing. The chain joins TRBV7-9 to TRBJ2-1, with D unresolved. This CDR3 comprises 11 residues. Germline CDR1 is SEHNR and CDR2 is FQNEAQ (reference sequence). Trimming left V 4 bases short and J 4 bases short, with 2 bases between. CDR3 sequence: CASSYYNEQFS. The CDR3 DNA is TGTGCCAGCAGCTATTACAATGAGCAGTTCTCC.

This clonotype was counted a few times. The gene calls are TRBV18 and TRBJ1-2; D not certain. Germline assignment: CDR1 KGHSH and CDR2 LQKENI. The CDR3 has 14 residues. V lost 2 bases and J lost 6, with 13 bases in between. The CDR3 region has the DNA TGTGCCAGCTCACCAGGGTTTTTGTCCGATGGCTACACCTTC. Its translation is CASSPGFLSDGYTF.

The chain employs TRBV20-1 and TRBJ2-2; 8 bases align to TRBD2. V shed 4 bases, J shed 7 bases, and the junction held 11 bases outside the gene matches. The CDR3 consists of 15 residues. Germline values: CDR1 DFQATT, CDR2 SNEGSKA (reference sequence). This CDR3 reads CSAKGTRARGGELFF. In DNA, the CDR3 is TGCAGTGCTAAGGGGACTAGGGCGAGGGGCGGGGAGCTGTTTTTT.

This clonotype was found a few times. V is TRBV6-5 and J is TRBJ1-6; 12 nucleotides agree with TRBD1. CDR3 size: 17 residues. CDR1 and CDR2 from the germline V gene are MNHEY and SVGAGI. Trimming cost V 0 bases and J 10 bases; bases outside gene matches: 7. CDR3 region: CASSYSVGTGGASPLHF. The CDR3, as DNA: TGTGCCAGCAGTTACTCGGTTGGGACAGGGGGCGCATCACCCCTCCACTTT.

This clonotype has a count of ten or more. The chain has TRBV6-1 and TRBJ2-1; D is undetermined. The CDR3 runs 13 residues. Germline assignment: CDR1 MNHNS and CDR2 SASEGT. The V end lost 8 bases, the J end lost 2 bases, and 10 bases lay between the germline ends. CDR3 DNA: TGTGCCAGCCGTGCCTACCCCTACAATGAGCAGTTCTTC. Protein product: CASRAYPYNEQFF.

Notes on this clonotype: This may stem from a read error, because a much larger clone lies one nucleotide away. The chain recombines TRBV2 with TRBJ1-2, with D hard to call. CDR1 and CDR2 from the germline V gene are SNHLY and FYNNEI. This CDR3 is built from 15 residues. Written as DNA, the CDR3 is TGTGCCAGCAGTGCATCAAACGTAGTGAACTATGGCTGCACCTTC. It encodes CASSASNVVNYGCTF.

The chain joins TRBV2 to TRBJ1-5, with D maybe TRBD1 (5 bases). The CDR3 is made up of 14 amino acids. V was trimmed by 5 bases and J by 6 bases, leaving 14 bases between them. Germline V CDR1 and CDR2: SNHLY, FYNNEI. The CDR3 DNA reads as TGTGCCAGCAGTTATGACAGAGATCGTCAGCCCCAGCATTTT. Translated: CASSYDRDRQPQHF.

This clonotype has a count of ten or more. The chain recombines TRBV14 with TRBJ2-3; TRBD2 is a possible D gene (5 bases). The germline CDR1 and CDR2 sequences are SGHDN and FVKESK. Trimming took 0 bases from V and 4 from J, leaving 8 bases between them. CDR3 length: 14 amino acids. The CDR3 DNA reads TGTGCCAGCAGCCAAGAGCGGGTCCCAGATACGCAGTATTTT. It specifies CASSQERVPDTQYF.

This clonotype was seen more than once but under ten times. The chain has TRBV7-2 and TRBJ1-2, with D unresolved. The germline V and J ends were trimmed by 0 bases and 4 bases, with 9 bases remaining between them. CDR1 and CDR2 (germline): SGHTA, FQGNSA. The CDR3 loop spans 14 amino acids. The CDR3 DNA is TGTGCCAGCAGCTTAGCAGGGAACCTCTATGGCTACACCTTC. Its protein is CASSLAGNLYGYTF.